This is a list of T cell receptor beta chains from one sample in a study of blood T cell repertoires in COVID-19. The data were produced by immunoSEQ multiplex PCR, yet TCRdb's version contains in-frame clones alone and is incomplete. Among 150,000 to 200,000 clones listed, roughly three quarters were seen once. Specimen: peripheral blood. The receptors were gathered from a woman of 80 years or more with COVID-19, enrolled during active disease. Each CDR3 is given with its conserved first and last residue.

j_call | v_call | cdr3_aa
TRBJ2-3 | TRBV7-2 | CASSLRTGSLTDTQYF
TRBJ1-2 | TRBV5-4 | CASSQWTGGVFYGYTF
TRBJ1-6 | TRBV2 | CASTLGSGSPLHF
TRBJ1-1 | TRBV28 | CASSLGGSAEAFF
TRBJ2-1 | TRBV10-3 | CAIRRTSGGDNEQFF
TRBJ2-3 | TRBV4-1 | CASSLQGRDTQYF
TRBJ2-1 | TRBV4-1 | CASSQVSRLAGVNEQFF
TRBJ2-3 | TRBV2 | CASSTSGASTDTQYF
TRBJ2-1 | TRBV9 | CASSAGGPGAYNEQFF
TRBJ2-2 | TRBV2 | CASNSNTGELFF
TRBJ1-1 | TRBV9 | CASSVEGGTEAFF
TRBJ2-1 | TRBV4-1 | CASSQGTSLYNEQFF
TRBJ2-2 | TRBV3-1/TRBV3-2 | CASSRPGGWAGELFF
TRBJ2-1 | TRBV15 | CATSRVRRADLYNEQFF
TRBJ2-7 | TRBV3-1/TRBV3-2 | CASSQDRSGVEQYF
TRBJ2-7 | TRBV7-3 | CASSLKDGGDRKRAYEQYF
TRBJ1-2 | TRBV28 | CASSSALQGVINYGYTF